This T cell receptor (beta chain) was identified during a study of blood T cells in healthy people across ages (dated by TCRdb to the mid-2010s). As for the study more broadly: In model experiments, roughly one uniquely barcoded TCR beta cDNA molecule per two T cells was captured by template switching. The study measured age-related changes in TCR beta repertoire diversity using deep sequencing normalized with unique cDNA molecular identifiers. The donors were split into four age groups: young (average 16 years), middle-aged (nearly 40), aged (roughly 65) and long-lived (over 80). To avoid experimental bias, donors of different ages were distributed randomly across sequencing lanes. Two additional independent replicas of 1 million unique cDNA reads from the same blood draw were analyzed for two donors (one aged 18 to 29 and one aged 80 or older).

Donors were under 40 systemically healthy Caucasian individuals from Russia aged roughly 6 to 90 years. Each donor gave approximately 9.3 milliliters of peripheral blood, collected into EDTA-treated Vacutainer tubes. PBMCs were isolated by Ficoll-Paque density-gradient centrifugation, with at least 7 million obtained per sample. Total RNA, at least 6 micrograms per sample, was extracted from PBMCs with Trizol reagent. For every donor, an aliquot of PBMCs went through flow cytometry to measure the percentages of naive CD45RAhigh/CD27high T cells. Libraries were prepared through 5' RACE. TCRdb records Illumina HiSeq 2500 as the sequencer. A second PCR of about 6 to 11 cycles was performed with a sample-barcoded 5' primer and a J-beta primer mix. Each TCR beta cDNA molecule received a unique molecular identifier from a template-switch 5' adaptor carrying 12 random nucleotides. Each sample yielded at least 3 million CDR3-containing paired-end reads. All of the RNA was converted into first-strand cDNA using the Mint cDNA synthesis kit, with a TRBC-specific oligonucleotide serving as the primer. Following uracil-DNA glycosylase treatment, a first 18-cycle PCR with universal primers M1SS and BC2_uni_R was performed on all cDNA. Per the original workflow: Normalization of each sample was performed by random selection of 1 million high-quality reads, each carrying a distinct molecular identifier. Reads with shared molecular identifiers were discarded instead of being binned into consensus sequences. MiTCR, with a Q25 quality threshold and the strictest error-elimination algorithm, was used for CDR3 identification, clonotype clustering and error correction. A nonparametric unseen species model using Euler transformation provided a lower-bound estimate of total TCR beta diversity. TCRdb passed the public sequencing reads through fastp at Q25 and MiXCR, retaining productive beta sequences. Duplicate CDR3 protein sequences are folded into a single record with the most common DNA and genes. For this entry, the V and J calls and clone size follow TCRdb and not the study's own pipeline. Counted in this sample were just over 800,000 distinct CDR3 sequences; approximately 67% of them appeared once. The ten largest clones add up to about a quarter of the sample.

The research as a whole found: Because donor CMV infection status was unknown, age-related changes in expanded clonotypes were potentially confounded. Observed TCR beta diversity correlated strongly with the percentage of naive T cells measured by flow cytometry. Because profiling used bulk unsorted PBMCs, naive and antigen-experienced compartments could not be compared conclusively. Estimates of total diversity from one million sequenced T cells were regarded as lower bounds and underestimates. Compared with the aged group, more naive CD4+ T cells, fewer expanded clones and increased TCR diversity were shown by the long-lived group, suggesting age selection. As age increased, observed TCR beta diversity per million T cells dropped in a roughly linear way, and a significant reduction was already evident by age about 40.

The CDR3 spans 16 residues, from the cysteine through the phenylalanine. CDR3 DNA is the only sequence kept; it has 48 bases, read in frame from the first base. CDR1 and CDR2 (MNHEY, SVGEGT) derive from the germline V gene. The V and J ends are trimmed by 2 bases and 1 base, leaving 12 bases between them. Note on this clonotype: Which antigen it targets is not known. Qualities for individual bases were not recorded, and no much larger clone is one base off.

This TCR was recovered from a man under 40 in good health. The sequence is built from TRBV6-2 or TRBV6-3 and TRBJ2-1; perhaps TRBD2 is the D gene, with 5 bases matching. Sequenced sample: blood. The nucleotide sequence reads as follows: TGTGCCAGCAGTTACGGCGTTTCGGGATCCTACAATGAGCAGTTCTTC. The translation is CASSYGVSGSYNEQFF.